This is a list of T cell receptor beta chains from one sample in a study of vaccination and CD4 T cells after COVID-19. No antigens are known for them. TCRdb used MiXCR to reprocess the PCR reads, holding one entry per CDR3 protein. The table has around 15,000 distinct CDR3 sequences, 40% to 55% seen once. The source material was CD4+ T cells from blood, cultured in vitro. All receptors come from a human donor who had recovered from COVID-19. Each CDR3 is given with its conserved first and last residue. The order of the fields is J gene, clone size, D gene, V gene, CDR3 protein, CDR3 DNA. The D gene is left open where the match is weak. The size entry is marked missing in some rows and otherwise reads once, few, many or a size class.

J: TRBJ1-1
size: -
D: -
V: TRBV7-9
CDR3: CASSLRQAAEAFF
DNA: TGTGCCAGCAGCTTAAGACAGGCGGCTGAAGCTTTCTTT

J: TRBJ2-3
size: -
D: -
V: TRBV24-1
CDR3: CATSDFLSSTDTQYF
DNA: TGTGCCACCAGTGATTTCCTTTCTAGCACAGATACGCAGTATTTT

J: TRBJ2-6
size: -
D: -
V: TRBV7-2
CDR3: CASSSGSSGANVLTF
DNA: TGTGCCAGCAGCTCTGGGTCCTCTGGGGCCAACGTCCTGACTTTC

J: TRBJ1-2
size: -
D: -
V: TRBV2
CDR3: CASSEEYYGYTF
DNA: TGTGCCAGCAGTGAAGAGTACTATGGCTACACCTTC

J: TRBJ1-5
size: few
D: -
V: TRBV6-5
CDR3: CASSFRAWNQPQHF
DNA: TGTGCCAGCAGTTTCAGGGCGTGGAATCAGCCCCAGCATTTT

J: TRBJ2-7
size: -
D: -
V: TRBV11-3
CDR3: CASSLDIGQSYEQYF
DNA: TGTGCCAGCAGCTTAGATATAGGACAGAGCTACGAGCAGTACTTC

J: TRBJ1-1
size: once
D: -
V: TRBV20-1
CDR3: CRGSTSNTEAFF
DNA: TGCAGGGGGTCGACATCGAACACTGAAGCTTTCTTT

J: TRBJ1-2
size: -
D: -
V: TRBV5-6
CDR3: CASSLYAGTYGYTF
DNA: TGTGCCAGCAGCTTGTATGCAGGGACCTATGGCTACACCTTC

J: TRBJ2-2
size: few
D: -
V: TRBV20-1
CDR3: CSARRLVGGELFF
DNA: TGCAGTGCCAGGAGACTAGTTGGCGGGGAGCTGTTTTTT

J: TRBJ2-7
size: few
D: TRBD1
V: TRBV20-1
CDR3: CSAQTGLRYEQYF
DNA: TGCAGTGCTCAGACAGGGCTCCGCTACGAGCAGTACTTC

J: TRBJ1-1
size: once
D: TRBD1
V: TRBV27
CDR3: CASSIRGRINTEAFF
DNA: TGTGCCAGCAGTATCAGGGGGCGTATTAACACTGAAGCTTTCTTT

J: TRBJ1-1
size: -
D: -
V: TRBV7-2
CDR3: CASSLGAGVNTEAFF
DNA: TGTGCCAGCAGCTTAGGGGCAGGAGTGAACACTGAAGCTTTCTTT

J: TRBJ2-5
size: -
D: TRBD2
V: TRBV19
CDR3: CASSKGSGRAWKTQYF
DNA: TGTGCCAGTAGTAAAGGTAGCGGGAGGGCCTGGAAGACCCAGTACTTC

J: TRBJ1-5
size: -
D: -
V: TRBV27
CDR3: CTSSLGLYSNQPQHF
DNA: TGCACCAGCAGTTTAGGACTTTATAGCAATCAGCCCCAGCATTTT

J: TRBJ1-2
size: -
D: -
V: TRBV6-5
CDR3: CASSYSYYDDGYTF
DNA: TGTGCCAGCAGTTATAGCTACTACGACGATGGCTACACCTTC

J: TRBJ1-2
size: few
D: -
V: TRBV6-5
CDR3: CASSYPQGTGYTF
DNA: TGTGCCAGCAGTTATCCGCAGGGGACGGGCTACACCTTC

J: TRBJ2-2
size: few
D: -
V: TRBV28
CDR3: CASRDSDGNTGELFF
DNA: TGTGCCAGCAGGGACTCGGACGGGAACACCGGGGAGCTGTTTTTT

J: TRBJ2-3
size: -
D: -
V: TRBV18
CDR3: CASSPPEAPATQYF
DNA: TGTGCCAGCTCACCACCGGAGGCCCCGGCTACGCAGTATTTT

J: TRBJ2-2
size: few
D: -
V: TRBV7-9
CDR3: CASTQLSVSGELFF
DNA: TGTGCCAGCACCCAATTGAGCGTATCCGGGGAGCTGTTTTTT

J: TRBJ1-1
size: -
D: -
V: TRBV7-3
CDR3: CASSLTARGDTEAFF
DNA: TGTGCCAGCAGCTTAACTGCCCGGGGGGACACTGAAGCTTTCTTT

J: TRBJ1-6
size: few
D: TRBD1
V: TRBV6-1
CDR3: CASSRQGDNSPLHF
DNA: TGTGCCAGCAGTCGGCAGGGGGATAATTCACCCCTCCACTTT

J: TRBJ2-7
size: -
D: -
V: TRBV11-3
CDR3: CASSTTGNTYEQYF
DNA: TGTGCCAGCAGCACAACCGGGAACACCTACGAGCAGTACTTC

J: TRBJ1-1
size: few
D: -
V: TRBV7-9
CDR3: CASSTRQDTEAFF
DNA: TGTGCCAGCAGCACTCGACAGGACACTGAAGCTTTCTTT

J: TRBJ1-1
size: -
D: TRBD1
V: TRBV5-1
CDR3: CASSPRTGDGVEAFF
DNA: TGCGCCAGCAGCCCCCGGACAGGGGATGGAGTTGAAGCTTTCTTT

J: TRBJ2-1
size: -
D: TRBD2
V: TRBV15
CDR3: CATSRELAGVWSQFF
DNA: TGTGCCACCAGCAGAGAACTAGCGGGGGTGTGGTCGCAGTTCTTC

J: TRBJ2-3
size: -
D: -
V: TRBV15
CDR3: CATSSLGSGGEGPTQYF
DNA: TGTGCCACCAGCTCCTTAGGGTCCGGGGGCGAGGGTCCTACGCAGTATTTT

J: TRBJ2-7
size: once
D: -
V: TRBV7-8
CDR3: CASSLGRTPSYEQYF
DNA: TGTGCCAGCAGCTTAGGCAGGACACCTTCCTACGAGCAGTACTTC

J: TRBJ2-2
size: -
D: TRBD2
V: TRBV20-1
CDR3: CSALSPTSANTGELFF
DNA: TGCAGTGCCCTATCACCCACTAGCGCAAACACCGGGGAGCTGTTTTTT

J: TRBJ1-1
size: few
D: -
V: TRBV15
CDR3: CATSTRDGEAFF
DNA: TGTGCCACCAGCACGCGGGACGGGGAAGCTTTCTTT

J: TRBJ2-3
size: few
D: -
V: TRBV6-2/TRBV6-3
CDR3: CASSPEPAEDTQYF
DNA: TGTGCCAGCAGCCCCGAGCCCGCAGAAGATACGCAGTATTTT

J: TRBJ2-3
size: -
D: -
V: TRBV6-1
CDR3: CASSGAGATTDTQYF
DNA: TGTGCCAGCAGTGGGGCGGGGGCTACCACAGATACGCAGTATTTT

J: TRBJ1-5
size: few
D: -
V: TRBV7-3
CDR3: CASSANQPQHF
DNA: TGTGCCAGCAGCGCCAATCAGCCCCAGCATTTT

J: TRBJ2-1
size: -
D: -
V: TRBV20-1
CDR3: CSARPGGVGPHEQFF
DNA: TGCAGTGCCCGCCCTGGTGGGGTCGGCCCGCATGAGCAGTTCTTC

J: TRBJ2-3
size: once
D: -
V: TRBV28
CDR3: CASSFRRTDTQYF
DNA: TGTGCCAGCAGTTTTCGGCGTACAGATACGCAGTATTTT

J: TRBJ1-1
size: -
D: -
V: TRBV12-5
CDR3: CASGLSGSTEAFF
DNA: TGTGCTAGTGGTTTGTCGGGGAGCACTGAAGCTTTCTTT

J: TRBJ2-7
size: -
D: TRBD2
V: TRBV29-1
CDR3: CSVATQGLAGGLQYF
DNA: TGCAGCGTTGCCACCCAAGGACTAGCGGGGGGACTGCAGTACTTC

J: TRBJ1-5
size: -
D: -
V: TRBV28
CDR3: CASSLEGVGPQHF
DNA: TGTGCCAGCAGTCTAGAAGGGGTCGGACCCCAGCATTTT

J: TRBJ1-1
size: -
D: -
V: TRBV7-9
CDR3: CASSFGASTFF
DNA: TGTGCCAGCAGTTTTGGTGCTAGTACTTTCTTT

J: TRBJ2-7
size: -
D: TRBD2
V: TRBV20-1
CDR3: CSAITTRTSGSSSYEQYF
DNA: TGCAGTGCTATAACCACTCGGACTAGCGGGAGCAGCTCCTACGAGCAGTACTTC

J: TRBJ1-1
size: once
D: -
V: TRBV5-1
CDR3: CASSSRGDTEAFF
DNA: TGCGCCAGCAGCTCCAGGGGAGACACTGAAGCTTTCTTT

J: TRBJ2-5
size: -
D: TRBD2
V: TRBV7-2
CDR3: CAGSLGVGGETQYF
DNA: TGTGCCGGCAGCTTAGGAGTGGGGGGGGAGACCCAGTACTTC

J: TRBJ2-5
size: -
D: -
V: TRBV29-1
CDR3: CSVWSGETQYF
DNA: TGCAGCGTTTGGTCGGGGGAGACCCAGTACTTC

J: TRBJ1-6
size: -
D: -
V: TRBV15
CDR3: CATSRDGWGERSPLHF
DNA: TGTGCCACCAGCAGAGATGGGTGGGGGGAGCGGTCACCCCTCCACTTT

J: TRBJ1-1
size: few
D: TRBD1
V: TRBV6-1
CDR3: CASSEEADRGSRGAFF
DNA: TGTGCCAGCAGTGAAGAGGCGGACAGGGGGTCTAGAGGGGCTTTCTTT

J: TRBJ1-1
size: -
D: -
V: TRBV11-2
CDR3: CASSLIGTEAFF
DNA: TGTGCCAGCAGCTTAATAGGTACTGAAGCTTTCTTT

J: TRBJ1-1
size: -
D: TRBD1
V: TRBV5-1
CDR3: CASSGLTGGMNTEAFF
DNA: TGCGCCAGCAGCGGATTGACAGGGGGAATGAACACTGAAGCTTTCTTT

J: TRBJ1-1
size: few
D: -
V: TRBV2
CDR3: CASSEGVGTEAFF
DNA: TGTGCCAGCAGTGAAGGGGTAGGGACTGAAGCTTTCTTT

J: TRBJ1-1
size: -
D: -
V: TRBV29-1
CDR3: CSVGLSTEAFF
DNA: TGCAGCGTTGGTTTGAGCACTGAAGCTTTCTTT

J: TRBJ2-6
size: -
D: TRBD1
V: TRBV27
CDR3: CASSPRTGYGANVLTF
DNA: TGTGCCAGCAGTCCTAGGACAGGATATGGGGCCAACGTCCTGACTTTC

J: TRBJ1-1
size: medium-sized
D: -
V: TRBV6-5
CDR3: CASSSNTEAFF
DNA: TGTGCCAGCAGTTCCAACACTGAAGCTTTCTTT

J: TRBJ2-3
size: few
D: -
V: TRBV27
CDR3: CASSFRGRGADTQYF
DNA: TGTGCCAGCAGTTTCCGAGGCCGAGGGGCAGATACGCAGTATTTT

J: TRBJ1-2
size: few
D: TRBD1
V: TRBV7-2
CDR3: CASSLQGADYGYTF
DNA: TGTGCCAGCAGCTTACAGGGGGCGGACTATGGCTACACCTTC

J: TRBJ1-1
size: -
D: -
V: TRBV12-3/TRBV12-4
CDR3: CASSLRGRVAFF
DNA: TGTGCCAGCAGTTTGAGAGGGCGGGTGGCTTTCTTT

J: TRBJ2-7
size: -
D: -
V: TRBV4-3
CDR3: CASSQITGVPSYEQYF
DNA: TGCGCCAGCAGCCAAATTACGGGAGTTCCCTCCTACGAGCAGTACTTC

J: TRBJ2-2
size: -
D: -
V: TRBV5-1
CDR3: CASRSALNTGELFF
DNA: TGCGCCAGCCGGTCGGCTCTCAACACCGGGGAGCTGTTTTTT

J: TRBJ2-1
size: -
D: TRBD2
V: TRBV6-1
CDR3: CASTPRTSGRALSYNEQFF
DNA: TGTGCCAGCACCCCAAGGACTAGCGGGAGGGCCCTCTCCTACAATGAGCAGTTCTTC

J: TRBJ2-2
size: -
D: TRBD2
V: TRBV20-1
CDR3: CSARGAVGLAGGSGELFF
DNA: TGCAGTGCTAGAGGCGCAGTGGGACTAGCGGGAGGGTCCGGGGAGCTGTTTTTT

J: TRBJ2-7
size: -
D: TRBD1
V: TRBV18
CDR3: CASSPFDRAPEQYF
DNA: TGTGCCAGCTCACCATTTGACAGGGCACCCGAGCAGTACTTC

J: TRBJ2-2
size: -
D: TRBD2
V: TRBV11-2
CDR3: CASSTQYQFAGGVTNTGELFF
DNA: TGTGCCAGCAGCACCCAATACCAGTTCGCGGGAGGGGTAACGAACACCGGGGAGCTGTTTTTT

J: TRBJ2-3
size: -
D: -
V: TRBV5-6
CDR3: CASSLSSRPTDTQYF
DNA: TGTGCCAGCAGCCTGAGTTCGCGCCCCACAGATACGCAGTATTTT